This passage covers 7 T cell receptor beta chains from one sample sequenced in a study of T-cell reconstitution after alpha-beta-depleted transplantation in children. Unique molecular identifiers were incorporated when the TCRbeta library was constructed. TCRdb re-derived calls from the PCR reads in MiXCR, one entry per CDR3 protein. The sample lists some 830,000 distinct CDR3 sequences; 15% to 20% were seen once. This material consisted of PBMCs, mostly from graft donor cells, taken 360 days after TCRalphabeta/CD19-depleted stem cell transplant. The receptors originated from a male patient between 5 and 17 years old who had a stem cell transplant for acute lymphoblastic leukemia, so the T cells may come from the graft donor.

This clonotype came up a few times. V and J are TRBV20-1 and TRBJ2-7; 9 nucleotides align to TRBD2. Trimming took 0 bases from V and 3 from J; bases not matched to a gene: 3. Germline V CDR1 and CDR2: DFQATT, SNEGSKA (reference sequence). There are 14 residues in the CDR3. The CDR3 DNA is TGCAGTGCTAGAGATGTGACTAGCGGCTACGAGCAGTACTTC. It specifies CSARDVTSGYEQYF.

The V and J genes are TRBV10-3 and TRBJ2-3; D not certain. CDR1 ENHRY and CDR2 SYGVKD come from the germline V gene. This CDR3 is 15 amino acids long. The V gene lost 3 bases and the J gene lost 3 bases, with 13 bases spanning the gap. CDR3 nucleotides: TGTGCCATCAGTGACCCGAATTACGGGACAGATACGCAGTATTTT. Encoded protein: CAISDPNYGTDTQYF.

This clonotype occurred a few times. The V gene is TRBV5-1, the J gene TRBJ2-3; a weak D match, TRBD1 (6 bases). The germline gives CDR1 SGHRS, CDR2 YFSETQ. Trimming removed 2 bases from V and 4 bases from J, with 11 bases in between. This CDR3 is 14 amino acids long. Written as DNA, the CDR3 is TGCGCCAGCAGCTTAGTCCAGGGGCCAGATACGCAGTATTTT. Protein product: CASSLVQGPDTQYF.

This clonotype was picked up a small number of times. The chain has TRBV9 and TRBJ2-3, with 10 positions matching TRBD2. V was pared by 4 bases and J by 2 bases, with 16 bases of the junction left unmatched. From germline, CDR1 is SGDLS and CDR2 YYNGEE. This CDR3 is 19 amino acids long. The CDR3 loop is CASSPSGLAGAQVTDTQYF. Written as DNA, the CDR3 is TGTGCCAGCAGCCCAAGCGGGCTAGCGGGAGCTCAGGTCACAGATACGCAGTATTTT. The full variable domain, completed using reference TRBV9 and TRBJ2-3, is DSGVTQTPKHLITATGQRVTLRCSPRSGDLSVYWYQQSLDQGLQFLIQYYNGEERAKGNILERFSAQQFPDLHSELNLSSLELGDSALYFCASSPSGLAGAQVTDTQYFGPGTRLTVL.

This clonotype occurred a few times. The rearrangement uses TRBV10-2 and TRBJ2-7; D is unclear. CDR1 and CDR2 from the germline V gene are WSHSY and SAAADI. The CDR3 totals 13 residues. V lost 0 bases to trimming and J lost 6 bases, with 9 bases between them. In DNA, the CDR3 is TGCGCCAGCAGTGAGTCGATTCTTCTCGAGCAGTACTTC. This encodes CASSESILLEQYF.

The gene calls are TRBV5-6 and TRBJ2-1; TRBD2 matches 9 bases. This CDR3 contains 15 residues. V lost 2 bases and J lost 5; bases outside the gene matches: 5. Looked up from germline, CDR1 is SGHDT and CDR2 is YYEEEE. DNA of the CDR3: TGTGCCAGCAGCTTTAGCGGGAGAGTTCACAATGAGCAGTTCTTC. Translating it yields CASSFSGRVHNEQFF.

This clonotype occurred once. CDR3 DNA sequence: TGTGCCAGCAGCCAAGTTAACGCGGGACCATACCAAGAGACCCAGTACTTC. Translation: CASSQVNAGPYQETQYF. The rearrangement links TRBV14 to TRBJ2-5; weak D call: TRBD2 (6 bases). Trimming took 1 base from V and 0 from J, leaving 15 bases between them. The CDR3 loop spans 17 amino acids. Germline V lookup: CDR1 SGHDN, CDR2 FVKESK.